Sequencing of this T cell receptor beta chain was carried out in a study of CD8+CD57+ T cells in acquired aplastic anemia. Those patients picked for sequencing had displayed CD8+CD57+ cell expansion on flow cytometry. All patients had severe acquired aplastic anemia. Untreated patients provided the blood samples, with no therapy given before sampling. Researchers used genomic DNA as the template to profile TCR beta VDJ and CDR3. Via MiXCR, TCRdb re-called the reads, giving one row per CDR3 protein. The table records approximately 200,000 distinct CDR3 sequences, roughly 53% of them present only once. This clonotype was observed many times. This CDR3 comprises 13 residues. Trimming took off 3 bases at V and 4 bases at J, with 9 bases between the two ends. CDR1 and CDR2 from the germline V gene are LNHNV and YYDKDF (reference sequence).

The source of this sequence is a human donor with aplastic anemia. J is TRBJ1-1 and V is TRBV15, with D possibly TRBD1 on 5 matching bases. The sample consisted of sorted CD4+, CD8+, or CD8+CD57+ T cells (not recorded which) from PBMCs. The DNA of the CDR3 is TGTGCCACCAGCAGCGCTGGGGGCACTGAAGCTTTCTTT. Amino acids: CATSSAGGTEAFF.